Sequencing of this T cell receptor (beta chain) was carried out in a study of T-cell reconstitution after alpha-beta-depleted transplantation in children. Broader study findings: Recipient T cells and thymic progenitors that survived gave rise to the high TCRbeta diversity observed at day 60 in some patients. Expanded clones from the graft, numbering several hundred, reportedly supplied alpha-beta T cells about two months after transplant. The authors attributed T-cell counts and diversity one year after transplant mostly to newly produced T cells.

Regarding this clonotype: Its antigen is currently unknown.

Germline V gene lookup returns CDR1 SGHRS and CDR2 YFSETQ. Trimming removed 1 base at V and 5 bases at J, with 10 bases between. The CDR3 contains 13 residues. A library of TCRbeta sequences, prepared with unique molecular identifiers, was generated. One entry per CDR3 protein, called by TCRdb with MiXCR from the PCR reads. The repertoire includes hundreds of thousands of distinct CDR3 sequences, roughly 15% of them detected once, and about 39% sits in the top ten. The specimen comprised PBMCs, mostly from graft donor cells, sampled 360 days after TCRalphabeta/CD19-depleted stem cell transplant. The source of this sequence is a male patient aged 2-15 years who had a stem cell transplant for acute lymphoblastic leukemia, so the T cells may come from the graft donor. J is TRBJ2-7 and V is TRBV5-1; D is uncertain. The CDR3 nucleotides read TGCGCCAGCAGCTTGCCCAAGAAAGACGAGCAGTACTTC. This sequence encodes CASSLPKKDEQYF.